The clone carrying this T cell receptor (beta chain) was observed a single time. What it binds is unknown. This specimen comes from a study of shared clonotypes between healthy human individuals. At the level of the study: The study used three CD4 naive, three CD4 memory, two CD8 naive and one CD8 memory plate per donor.

Study results and limitations: Generally, naive subsets (rather than memory subsets) showed larger estimated richness.

Running of the assay took place at deep level. In the original workflow: Because ImmunoSEQ provided only junction sequences with no quality scores, the filtering differed. Produced via immunoSEQ multiplex PCR; TCRdb's table is partial and in-frame only. The V and J calls and the clone size are those of that table, but D and trimming were determined from the DNA. Of millions of clones in the sample, more than 85% were seen once. V was clipped by 1 base and J by 0 bases, with 6 bases between them. The CDR3 contains 13 residues. Germline V gene lookup returns CDR1 SQVTM and CDR2 ANQGSEA. The chain uses TRBV29-1 and TRBJ2-5; D not certain. The sequencing input was naive CD4+ T cells from PBMCs. Subset in this sample: CD45RA+ positively selected. The source is a man between 18 and 35 years old in good health. Some clones in this sample may be carry-over from other donors' samples. CDR3: CSVEVQDQETQYF. The CDR3 DNA reads TGCAGCGTTGAAGTCCAGGACCAAGAGACCCAGTACTTC.